The clone carrying this T cell receptor (beta chain) has more than one count but fewer than ten. The V and J ends lost 1 base and 0 bases, in that order; junction bases with no gene match: 11. This CDR3 is built from 19 residues. Germline V gene data show CDR1 as SGHTS and CDR2 as YDEGEE. Sequencing was performed with immunoSEQ multiplex PCR; in TCRdb, only in-frame clones are kept and a portion is missing. The sample shows 150,000 or so clones, around 84% of them seen only once. This record belongs to a study of blood T cell repertoires in COVID-19. The receptor comes from a man in his forties or fifties who had recovered from COVID-19. Sequences were obtained from PBMCs or T cells enriched from blood (not recorded which). The chain recombines TRBV5-8 with TRBJ2-1; 9 bases match TRBD1. CDR3 protein: CASSLWDRALPSSYNEQFF. CDR3 in DNA: TGTGCCAGCAGCTTGTGGGACAGGGCTCTGCCGAGCTCCTACAATGAGCAGTTCTTC.